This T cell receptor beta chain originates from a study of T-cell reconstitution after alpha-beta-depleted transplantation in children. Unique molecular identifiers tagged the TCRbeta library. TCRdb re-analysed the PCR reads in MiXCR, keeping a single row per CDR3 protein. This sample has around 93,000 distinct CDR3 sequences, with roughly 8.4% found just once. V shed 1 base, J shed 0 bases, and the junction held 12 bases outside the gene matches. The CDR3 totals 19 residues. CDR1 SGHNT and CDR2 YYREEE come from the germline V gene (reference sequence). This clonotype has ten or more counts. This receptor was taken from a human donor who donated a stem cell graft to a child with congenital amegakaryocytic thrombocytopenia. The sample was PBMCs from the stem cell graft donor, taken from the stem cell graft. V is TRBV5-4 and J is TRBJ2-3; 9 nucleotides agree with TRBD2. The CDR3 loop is CASSLLVVAGGLSTDTQYF. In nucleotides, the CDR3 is TGTGCCAGCAGCTTGCTGGTTGTGGCGGGGGGGCTAAGCACAGATACGCAGTATTTT.